These 13 T cell receptor beta chains share one sample of origin, sequenced in a study of blood T cell repertoires in COVID-19 (TCRdb year 2020). Libraries were made using the immunoSEQ multiplex PCR assay. The immuneACCESS repertoire file appears here via TCRdb, limited to in-frame rearrangements. These files lack a portion of the clones; in checked studies, under half of the deficit traces to unresolved V genes, and the cause of the others is not known. The table for this sample lists 300,000 or so clones; around nine tenths of them were counted only once. The ten largest clones add up to around 2.5% of the sample. Sequenced sample: PBMCs or T cells enriched from blood (not recorded which). Receptors originate from a man in his 60s who had recovered from COVID-19.

J is TRBJ2-7 and V is TRBV9, with 7 bases identical to TRBD2. Germline trimming cut 4 bases from V and 0 bases from J; bases unmatched to any gene: 4. Germline CDR1 SGDLS, CDR2 YYNGEE. There are 14 residues in the CDR3. This chain's CDR3 is CASSPSGISYEQYF. The DNA for the CDR3 is TGTGCCAGCAGCCCTAGCGGTATCTCCTACGAGCAGTACTTC.

The chain is built from TRBV6-5 and TRBJ1-4; D possibly corresponds to TRBD1 (5 bases). The V and J ends lost 6 bases and 4 bases respectively, with 9 bases between them. The CDR3 runs 13 residues. Germline V gene sequence: CDR1 MNHEY, CDR2 SVGAGI. This CDR3 is CASSHGGNEKLFF. In nucleotides, the CDR3 is TGTGCCAGCAGCCACGGGGGTAATGAAAAACTGTTTTTT.

The V gene is TRBV6-1, the J gene TRBJ2-7; tentatively, D is TRBD1 (6 bases). V was shortened by 2 bases and J by 0 bases, with 20 bases between the two germline ends. The CDR3 has 18 amino acids. CDR1 is MNHNS, CDR2 SASEGT, per germline. CDR3 sequence (DNA): TGTGCCAGCAGTGAACAGTGGGCAAGGAGAGGGGGCTCCTACGAGCAGTACTTC. Its protein product is CASSEQWARRGGSYEQYF.

The rearrangement links TRBV27 to TRBJ2-1; 16 positions match TRBD2. The CDR3 loop spans 15 amino acids. CDR1 and CDR2 from the germline V gene are MNHEY and SMNVEV (reference sequence). Trimming cost V 5 bases and J 10 bases; bases outside gene matches: 5. As DNA, the CDR3 is TGTGCCAGCAGTGTCGGGACTAGCGGGAGGGGGGAGCAGTTCTTC. This translates into CASSVGTSGRGEQFF.

The chain uses TRBV5-1 and TRBJ1-1; 7 nucleotides line up with TRBD1. J lost 8 bases, V lost 0 bases, and 4 bases had no gene match. This CDR3 contains 13 residues. The V gene's germline CDR1 is SGHRS and CDR2 YFSETQ. The DNA for the CDR3 is TGCGCCAGCAGCTTGGGGACGACAGGGGAAGCTTTCTTT. Translated: CASSLGTTGEAFF.

In its sample, this clone was seen once. CDR3 residues: CASSLEFRGSYEQYF. As DNA, the CDR3 is TGCGCCAGCAGCTTGGAGTTCCGGGGGTCCTACGAGCAGTACTTC. This chain links TRBV5-1 with TRBJ2-7; possible D gene TRBD2, 6 bases. The V and J ends lost 0 bases and 1 base respectively, with 11 bases between them. The CDR3 sequence is 15 residues long. Germline V gives CDR1 SGHRS, CDR2 YFSETQ. Looking up the rest from reference TRBV5-1 and TRBJ2-7 gives the full variable domain: KAGVTQTPRYLIKTRGQQVTLSCSPISGHRSVSWYQQTPGQGLQFLFEYFSETQRNKGNFPGRFSGRQFSNSRSEMNVSTLELGDSALYLCASSLEFRGSYEQYFGPGTRLTVT.

This clone was found a few times. The chain is built from TRBV13 and TRBJ1-6; 8 positions agree with TRBD1. Germline V lookup: CDR1 PRHDT, CDR2 FYEKMQ (reference sequence). V dropped 5 bases and J dropped 8; count of bases not matched to a gene: 8. CDR3 length: 15 amino acids. CDR3 amino acids: CASSRVGQADSPLHF. DNA of the CDR3: TGTGCCAGCAGCCGGGTGGGACAGGCCGATTCACCCCTCCACTTT.

This clone was found once. This sequence joins TRBV7-9 and TRBJ2-3; 7 bases are a match to TRBD1. The length of the CDR3 is 13 residues. J gave up 5 bases and V 3 bases, and 2 bases lay outside the gene matches. Germline V gene sequence: CDR1 SEHNR, CDR2 FQNEAQ (reference sequence). CDR3 region: CASSFRQGDTQYF. The CDR3 region has the DNA TGTGCCAGCAGCTTTAGACAGGGAGATACGCAGTATTTT.

The J gene is TRBJ2-1, the V gene TRBV11-2; 7 nucleotides align to TRBD2. Trimming cost V 0 bases and J 4 bases; bases outside gene matches: 12. Germline values: CDR1 SGHAT, CDR2 FQNNGV. This CDR3 is 18 amino acids long. Written as DNA, the CDR3 is TGTGCCAGCAGCTTAGAGCTAGCGGCTTCCCCCATTTACAATGAGCAGTTCTTC. Protein sequence: CASSLELAASPIYNEQFF.

The chain uses TRBV7-2 and TRBJ2-5, with TRBD1 as a possible D gene (8 bases). The V end lost 4 bases, the J end lost 2 bases, and 14 bases lay between the germline ends. The CDR3 is made up of 15 amino acids. Per germline, CDR1 SGHTA and CDR2 FQGNSA. The CDR3 loop reads CASSYGQGGQETQYF. DNA of the CDR3: TGTGCCAGCAGCTACGGACAGGGAGGGCAAGAGACCCAGTACTTC. The entire variable domain, with the rest obtained from reference TRBV7-2 and TRBJ2-5, is as follows: GAGVSQSPSNKVTEKGKDVELRCDPISGHTALYWYRQSLGQGLEFLIYFQGNSAPDKSGLPSDRFSAERTGGSVSTLTIQRTQQEDSAVYLCASSYGQGGQETQYFGPGTRLLVL.

This chain connects TRBV11-3 to TRBJ2-3; TRBD2 might be the D (6 bases). The length of the CDR3 is 16 residues. V was clipped by 2 bases and J by 1 base, with 13 bases between them. CDR1 SGHNT and CDR2 YENEEA come from the germline V gene. CDR3 DNA sequence: TGTGCCAGCAGCTTATGGGCTAGCGACGGCACAGATACGCAGTATTTT. The encoded protein is CASSLWASDGTDTQYF. The entire variable domain, with the rest obtained from reference TRBV11-3 and TRBJ2-3, is as follows: EAGVVQSPRYKIIEKKQPVAFWCNPISGHNTLYWYLQNLGQGPELLIRYENEEAVDDSQLPKDRFSAERLKGVDSTLKIQPAELGDSAVYLCASSLWASDGTDTQYFGPGTRLTVL.

The chain recombines TRBV18 with TRBJ2-3; D ambiguous. CDR1 is KGHSH, CDR2 LQKENI, per germline. V shed 6 bases and J shed 1 base, with 11 bases lying between them. The CDR3 is 14 residues long. In nucleotides, the CDR3 is TGTGCCAGCTCCCTAACGGGTGGCACAGATACGCAGTATTTT. This gives the protein CASSLTGGTDTQYF. Full variable domain (remainder filled in from reference TRBV18 and TRBJ2-3): NAGVMQNPRHLVRRRGQEARLRCSPMKGHSHVYWYRQLPEEGLKFMVYLQKENIIDESGMPKERFSAEFPKEGPSILRIQQVVRGDSAAYFCASSLTGGTDTQYFGPGTRLTVL.

The rearrangement links TRBV6-2 or TRBV6-3 to TRBJ1-1, with 10 bases fitting TRBD1. After removal of 5 bases from V and 4 bases from J, the junction contained 10 bases not matched to a gene. This CDR3 region has 16 residues. The germline CDR1 and CDR2 sequences are MNHEY and SVGEGT. The CDR3, as DNA: TGTGCCAGCAGTAGGCTGACAGGGGGCATCGGCACTGAAGCTTTCTTT. Protein: CASSRLTGGIGTEAFF.